Below, one T cell receptor beta chain is given with its context. What this receptor recognizes is not known. No base qualities exist here, and no much larger clone lies one base off it. Library generation was performed with the immunoSEQ multiplex PCR assay. For the multiplex PCR, a mixture combining 60 forward primers for TCR Vbeta segments and 13 reverse primers for TCR Jbeta segments was used. The CDR3 region of rearranged TCR beta genes was amplified from genomic DNA by a multiplex PCR assay. On the Illumina HiSeq System, the amplified TCR beta libraries were sequenced as 87-base-pair reads. As for how the authors treated the data: A later analysis counted tens of millions of unique TCR beta chains across the 666 repertoires, and about 10 million of these chains were shared by at least two donors. Raw reads were error-corrected and collapsed into unique sequences by a nearest-neighbor algorithm in which closely related sequences were merged to remove PCR and sequencing errors. V, D and J gene segments were assigned by aligning CDR3 sequences to IMGT reference sequences. For a sequence to be retained, a match of at least six nucleotides to both a V gene segment and a J gene segment was required. A rearrangement was called productive if the CDR3 had no stop codons and remained in frame with V and J, and every other rearrangement was called non-productive. CDR3 was defined by IMGT convention, running from the second conserved V-encoded cysteine to the conserved J-encoded phenylalanine. The earlier analysis of a few hundred of the donors excluded any sequence lacking an unambiguous match to a single V gene segment. An earlier analysis of a few hundred of the donors called V segments functional above 56.7% productive rearrangements and segregating when the between-donor standard deviation exceeded 5%. A statistical classification framework was built to diagnose cytomegalovirus status from the catalog of TCR beta chain sequences. A later analysis assigned V and J genes by comparing TCR nucleotide sequences with IMGT/GENE-DB human TR gene sequences. A later analysis assigned CDR3 sequences and most-parsimonious VDJ recombination scenarios with the TCRdist pipeline. In a later analysis, each TCR beta chain was defined by its CDR3 amino acid sequence together with its V-gene family, and reads lacking a unique V-gene family were excluded. A later analysis removed 450 to 600 highly shared, low-generation-probability nucleotide sequences to deal with suspected cross-contamination and a sequencing artifact. For each public chain, a later analysis derived a clonal expansion index from normalized ranks of inferred template counts within each repertoire. In a later analysis, generation probabilities were computed using a VDJ recombination model fitted to out-of-frame rearrangements, and the results were checked against IGoR. Hypergeometric tests were used in a later analysis to score TCR-TCR, TCR-HLA and TCR-CMV co-occurrence, with a repertoire-size bias correction applied to the TCR pairs. In a later analysis, false discovery rates were estimated by permuting HLA or CMV assignments 20 times. In a later analysis, co-occurring TCRs were grouped with DBSCAN, and TCRdist sequence similarity was added when clustering was performed within HLA-allele-positive subsets. Co-occurrence clustering excluded repertoires with fewer than 30,000 or more than 120,000 public chains, plus five with anomalous nucleotide sharing. Held by TCRdb, this immuneACCESS table contains in-frame sequences only and omits some clones. Under half of the omission traces to an unresolved V gene where checked; the cause of the rest is unknown. V and J calls and clone size are given by that table; D and trimming were obtained from the DNA. Here the sample has 130,000 to 150,000 clones; 65% to 90% occur a single time. Less than 3.5% of the sample comes from the top ten.

The cohort comprised hundreds of healthy bone marrow donors. At the time of sampling, every cohort member was nominally healthy, though immune exposures that went unrecorded were likely present. The donor was CMV seronegative and was included in the group of a few hundred seronegative cohort members. Every donor gave a peripheral blood sample, and the peripheral blood mononuclear cells from that sample were used for TCR beta sequencing. The Qiagen DNeasy Blood Extraction Kit was used to extract genomic DNA from the blood cell samples. The data were taken from a study of cytomegalovirus exposure and HLA in healthy donors (dated by TCRdb to 2017 to 2019). With regard to the full study: An earlier analysis of approximately 640 of the donors reported 250 to 350 Gb of sequence data and roughly 110 million unique TCR beta sequences from around 200 million T cells. In an earlier analysis of a few hundred of the donors, high-throughput TCR beta sequencing was used to judge whether each TCR beta V gene segment behaved as functional or pseudogenic. The study used immunosequencing to profile the T cell repertoires of hundreds of subjects and linked those repertoires to cytomegalovirus serostatus. Typing coverage differed by locus: A, B, C, DRB1 and DQB1 were typed in about 629-630 donors, DQA1 in 500 to 550, DPA1 in some 610, and DPB1 in 400 to 490. Donor age, sex, ethnicity and CMV serostatus were compiled together with the repertoire data. To predict cytomegalovirus infection status, the study brought together high-throughput TCR immunosequencing, statistical association of individual TCRs with disease status, and machine learning. Of the roughly 400 genotyped donors, roughly 80% were placed in the genetic ancestry cluster associated with self-reported Caucasian donors. A later genetic analysis used genome-wide SNP genotypes for about three fifths of the roughly 700 donors, treating that subset as a discovery cohort. Rather than using new phenotypic data, the later analysis identified candidate immune exposures from TCR beta sequences and from how often those sequences occurred across donors. The aim of the study was to test whether cataloging public T cell receptors could identify signatures of past pathogen exposure. Because of strong linkage in the cohort, a handful of DR-DQ haplotypes were treated as single units for association and clustering. All discovery cohort repertoires had been generated using a single sequencing platform. Along with the 666-subject first cohort, a separate validation cohort of around 120 different subjects was used. About 300 gigabases of sequencing data and around 88 million unique TCR sequences made up an early release that covered approximately 700 HLA-typed donors. HLA typing covered class I and class II loci at four-digit resolution. A later analysis re-analyzed previously published TCR beta repertoires from 666 donors and added high-resolution HLA genotyping to study TCR occurrence patterns. Across 398 genotyped donors of the cohort, an average of about 240,000 unique TCR beta nucleotide sequences per donor were sequenced, and roughly 18% of those sequences were non-productive.

Paper-wide results and their limitations: According to a later analysis, TCR association rates differed among HLA loci, with DRB1 alleles showing the most associated TCRs and HLA-C alleles showing the fewest. Presence/absence analyses assumed roughly uniform sequencing depth across donors, an assumption that may not hold. Cytomegalovirus status was reported to be diagnosed by the classifier with high specificity and sensitivity in both the original and validation cohorts. In a later analysis, most CMV-associated TCR beta chains were found to appear HLA-restricted, with HLA associations seemingly driven largely by CMV exposure. According to a later genetic analysis, donors in an Asian-associated ancestry cluster had fewer N-insertions in productive TCRs than the approximately 650-donor mean. In vitro tests confirmed that a few of the cytomegalovirus-associated TCR beta chains recognize cytomegalovirus antigens. When HLA alleles, especially DR and DQ, strongly co-occurred, attributing TCR associations to individual alleles was difficult. A cluster of highly shared sequence variants was judged likely to be a technical artifact of the sequencing pipeline. The earlier analysis of about 600 of the donors excluded approximately 17 rarely observed V segments, including chromosome 9 orphons, because counts were too low. A later analysis found that HLA-associated TCR beta chains were more clonally expanded and had lower generation probabilities than equally common non-associated chains. Linkage disequilibrium might explain the correlated functional status among segregating V segments, but an unknown experimental factor could not be excluded. A further reported finding was that TCR beta sequences accurately predicted the HLA-A and HLA-B alleles for most subjects in the first cohort. A total of fewer than 200 TCR beta chains were listed by the study as associated with cytomegalovirus. According to a later analysis, parvovirus B19, influenza, CMV and Epstein-Barr virus appeared linked to several top co-occurrence clusters. Most TCR sequences were observed very rarely across donors, whereas some public TCRs were present in many individuals. It was suggested by the authors that the approach could potentially be generalized to other disease states and immunological phenotypes. CMV serostatus was the only immune exposure information available for the cohort. An association between a missense DCLRE1C variant and V-gene and J-gene trimming of TCR beta chains was found in a later genetic analysis and replicated in an independent cohort. Broadly in line with IMGT annotations, most TCR beta V segments showed up in productive rearrangements about 87% or about 30% of the time in an earlier analysis of a few hundred of the donors. Some IMGT-functional V segments, including TRBV6-2 and TRBV6-3, could not be told apart with the 87-base-pair reads, so those segments were excluded. Only TCR beta chains were sequenced in this cohort, and the absence of alpha or paired-chain data limited detectable features. HLA typing was unavailable for some donors at each locus, so association tests used only the typed subset. Specific HLA alleles were associated with 15,000 to 20,000 TCR beta sequences at a false discovery rate of 0.05 in a later analysis.

V is pruned by 8 bases and J by 2 bases, leaving 2 bases of the junction without a gene match. The germline V gene encodes CDR1 SEHNR and CDR2 FQNEAQ (reference sequence). CDR3 length: 12 amino acids, cysteine to phenylalanine. The retained sequence is limited to the CDR3, 36 bases, with the frame set at the first base. The chain uses TRBV7-9 and TRBJ2-5, with 7 middle bases fitting TRBD1. This sequence was found in a woman under 40 in good health and CMV-seronegative. Input material: PBMCs. The encoded CDR3 is CASGQVQETQYF. The sequenced DNA: TGTGCCAGCGGACAGGTACAAGAGACCCAGTACTTC.